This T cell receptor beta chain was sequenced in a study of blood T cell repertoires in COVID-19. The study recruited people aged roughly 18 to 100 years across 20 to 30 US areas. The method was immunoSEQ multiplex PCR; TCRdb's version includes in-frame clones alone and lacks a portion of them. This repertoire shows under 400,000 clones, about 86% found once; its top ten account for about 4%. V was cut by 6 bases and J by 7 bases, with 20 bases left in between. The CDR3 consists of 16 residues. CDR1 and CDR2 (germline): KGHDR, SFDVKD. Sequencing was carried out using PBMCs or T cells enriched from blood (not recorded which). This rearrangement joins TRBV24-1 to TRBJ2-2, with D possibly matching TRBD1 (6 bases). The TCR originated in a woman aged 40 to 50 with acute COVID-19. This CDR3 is CATSSSVQGRIGELFF. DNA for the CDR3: TGTGCCACCAGTTCTTCCGTCCAGGGGCGCATCGGGGAGCTGTTTTTT.